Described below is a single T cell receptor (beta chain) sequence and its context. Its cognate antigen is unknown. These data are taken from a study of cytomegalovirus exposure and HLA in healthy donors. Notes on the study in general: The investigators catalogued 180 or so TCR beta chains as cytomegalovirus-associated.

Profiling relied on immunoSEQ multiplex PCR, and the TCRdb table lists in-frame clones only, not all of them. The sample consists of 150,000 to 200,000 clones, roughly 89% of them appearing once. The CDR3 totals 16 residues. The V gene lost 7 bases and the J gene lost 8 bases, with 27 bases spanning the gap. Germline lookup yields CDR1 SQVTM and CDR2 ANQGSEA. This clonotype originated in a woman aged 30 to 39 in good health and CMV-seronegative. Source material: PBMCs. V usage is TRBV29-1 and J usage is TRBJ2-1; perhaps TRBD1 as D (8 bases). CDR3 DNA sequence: TGCAGCGGATTAAGGGAGGGAGACAGGGGTGTGGATGAGCAGTTCTTC. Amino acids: CSGLREGDRGVDEQFF.